A single sample gave rise to the 6 T cell receptor beta chains below, sequenced in a study of blood T cell repertoires in COVID-19. TCRdb's table, derived via immunoSEQ multiplex PCR, lists solely in-frame clones and lacks some. The sample consists of 250,000 to 300,000 clones, 87% of them appearing once. Sequenced input: peripheral blood. These receptors came from a woman aged 40 to 50 who had recovered from COVID-19.

J is TRBJ1-4 and V is TRBV6-4, with D hard to call. The CDR3 consists of 13 residues. With 5 bases removed from V and 8 bases from J, the gap between germline ends came to 12 bases. Germline CDR1 and CDR2: MRHNA and SNTAGT. This CDR3 reads CASSIRAGEKLFF. CDR3 coding DNA: TGTGCCAGCAGTATTCGCGCCGGGGAAAAACTGTTTTTT.

The CDR3 sequence is CASSLERQETQYF. The CDR3 nucleotides are TGTGCCAGCAGCTTGGAGCGGCAAGAGACCCAGTACTTC. The V gene is TRBV11-2, the J gene TRBJ2-5; a possible D gene is TRBD2 (5 bases). V lost 3 bases to trimming and J lost 2 bases, with 7 bases between them. This CDR3 has 13 amino acids. Germline-derived CDR1 and CDR2 are SGHAT and FQNNGV.

The gene calls are TRBV9 and TRBJ2-2, with TRBD1 matching over 7 bases. The CDR3 totals 15 residues. Germline CDR1 reads SGDLS; CDR2 reads YYNGEE. V shed 2 bases, J shed 3 bases, and the junction held 4 bases outside the gene matches. In DNA, the CDR3 is TGTGCCAGCAGCGTGGGGACAGTGGACACCGGGGAGCTGTTTTTT. It specifies CASSVGTVDTGELFF.

This chain joins TRBV19 and TRBJ2-3; D not resolved. The CDR3 spans 13 residues. Germline V gives CDR1 LNHDA, CDR2 SQIVND (reference sequence). V dropped 10 bases and J dropped 1 base, with 12 bases sitting between them. Here the CDR3 reads CATLLSGTDTQYF. The CDR3 nucleotides are TGTGCCACCTTATTATCTGGCACAGATACGCAGTATTTT.

V gene TRBV7-2 combines with J gene TRBJ2-4; maybe TRBD2 (6 bases). Trimming stripped 1 base from V and 9 bases from J, with 13 bases between. Germline V gene lookup returns CDR1 SGHTA and CDR2 FQGNSA. The CDR3 is 14 amino acids. The CDR3 DNA is TGTGCCAGCAGCTTAGGGGGGGAAGTGGGCATTCAGTACTTC. Its protein product is CASSLGGEVGIQYF.

This clone was recorded only once. The V and J genes are TRBV9 and TRBJ2-1; 15 nucleotides align to TRBD2. Germline assignment: CDR1 SGDLS and CDR2 YYNGEE. The CDR3 covers 16 residues. Trimming cost V 4 bases and J 6 bases; bases outside gene matches: 5. DNA for the CDR3: TGTGCCAGCAGCTGGACTAGCGGGGGGGCCGGCAATGAGCAGTTCTTC. It translates to CASSWTSGGAGNEQFF.